The 18 T cell receptor beta chains below were found in one sample sequenced in a study. Via MiXCR, TCRdb re-called the 5' RACE reads, giving one row per CDR3 protein. The table includes several thousand distinct CDR3 sequences, around a third detected once. Sequenced material: tumor-infiltrating memory CD4+ T cells sorted from the breast tumor. Subset of the sample: memory CD4+ T cells, CD4+CD45RO+CD25-. The receptor source for this set is a female donor with breast cancer.

On this clonotype: One end of the junction is discordant with germline, which a read error may explain. This chain joins TRBV13 and TRBJ2-1; D assignment may be TRBD1 or TRBD2 (5 bases each). In germline, CDR1 is PRHDT, CDR2 FYEKMQ (reference sequence). The CDR3 totals 18 residues. CDR3: CASSRHEGIGPYYDEQFF. The CDR3 DNA reads as TGTGCCAGCAGCCGACACGAGGGGATAGGGCCGTACTACGATGAGCAGTTCTTC.

The chain links TRBV6-1 to TRBJ1-5, with 10 bases lining up with TRBD1. This CDR3 is 14 amino acids long. Germline lookup yields CDR1 MNHNS and CDR2 SASEGT. The V and J ends lost 10 bases and 4 bases, in that order; junction bases with no gene match: 7. This CDR3 reads CATTRQGANQPQHF. The CDR3 DNA follows: TGTGCCACCACGAGACAGGGGGCGAATCAGCCCCAGCATTTT.

Many counts were recorded for this clonotype. The rearrangement uses TRBV20-1 and TRBJ2-3, with 13 bases aligning to TRBD2. CDR3 size: 17 residues. Per the germline V gene, CDR1 is DFQATT and CDR2 is SNEGSKA (reference sequence). V dropped 5 bases and J dropped 0; count of bases not matched to a gene: 8. This CDR3 reads CSAPAGLAGYSTDTQYF. The CDR3 DNA is TGCAGTGCTCCCGCGGGACTAGCGGGATATAGCACAGATACGCAGTATTTT.

This clonotype was seen a few times. The CDR3 reads CASSDPLRQGRYGYTF. CDR3 bases: TGTGCCAGCAGCGATCCCCTTAGACAGGGACGATATGGCTACACCTTC. V is TRBV9 and J is TRBJ1-2; 7 bases are shared with TRBD1. The CDR3 has 16 residues. Germline V gives CDR1 SGDLS, CDR2 YYNGEE. V lost 3 bases and J lost 5; bases outside the gene matches: 13.

This clonotype was observed once. A clone one base away is much larger, so this may be a read error. This chain links TRBV5-1 with TRBJ2-1; 8 nucleotides align to TRBD2. The junction had 11 bases not matched to a gene; V was cut back by 2 bases and J by 7 bases. The CDR3 loop spans 16 amino acids. Germline CDR1 reads SGHRS; CDR2 reads YFSETQ. CDR3 sequence: CASSLTGLGGGNEQFF. DNA of the CDR3: TGCGCCAGCAGCTTAACGGGACTAGGGGGAGGGAATGAGCAGTTCTTC.

This clonotype was seen at least ten times. The chain combines TRBV7-8 with TRBJ2-7, with 8 bases matching TRBD2. In germline, CDR1 is SGHVS, CDR2 FQNEAQ. The CDR3 contains 18 residues. V was pared by 4 bases and J by 3 bases, with 17 bases of the junction left unmatched. The DNA for the CDR3 is TGTGCCAGCAGCTCCGCCCGGGGGGGACTGGGTTCTATCTACGAGCAGTACTTC. Translating gives CASSSARGGLGSIYEQYF.

The chain links TRBV6-1 to TRBJ2-3; 9 nucleotides align to TRBD2. This CDR3 contains 15 residues. With V trimmed by 3 bases and J by 4 bases, 5 bases remained unmatched. From germline, CDR1 is MNHNS and CDR2 SASEGT. The CDR3 sequence: CASSEWREGSDTQYF. CDR3 sequence (DNA): TGTGCCAGCAGTGAGTGGCGGGAGGGGTCAGATACGCAGTATTTT.

On this clonotype itself: A much larger clone differs by one base, so this may be a read error. The chain has TRBV6-2 or TRBV6-3 and TRBJ2-6; TRBD1 agrees at 9 bases. CDR3 size: 17 residues. Per germline, CDR1 MNHEY and CDR2 SVGEGT. CDR3 sequence: CASNQPGTGTGANVPTF. CDR3 in DNA: TGTGCCAGCAACCAACCCGGGACAGGGACTGGGGCCAACGTCCCGACTTTC.

This chain connects TRBV12-3 or TRBV12-4 to TRBJ1-5, with a weak D call TRBD1 (6 bases). The CDR3 extends over 15 amino acids. V lost 3 bases to trimming and J lost 5 bases, with 14 bases between them. This CDR3 is CASSFKGVGYQPQHF. The CDR3 DNA sequence: TGTGCCAGCAGTTTCAAGGGGGTTGGATATCAGCCCCAGCATTTT.

The genes are TRBV18 and TRBJ1-4; 9 bases line up with TRBD1. This CDR3 has 15 amino acids. V was clipped by 1 base and J by 4 bases; unmatched bases: 1. Germline CDR1 reads KGHSH; CDR2 reads LQKENI. The CDR3 sequence: CASSPRDRVNEKLFF. The CDR3 DNA reads TGTGCCAGCTCACCACGGGACAGGGTTAATGAAAAACTGTTTTTT.

J is TRBJ1-2 and V is TRBV6-5; the D gene is possibly TRBD1 (5 bases). CDR1 and CDR2 from the germline V gene are MNHEY and SVGAGI. CDR3 size: 13 residues. V shed 3 bases and J shed 3 bases, with 8 bases lying between them. In DNA form, the CDR3 reads TGTGCCAGCAGTTATGGAGGGGACTATGGCTACACCTTC. This gives the protein CASSYGGDYGYTF.

The gene calls are TRBV4-1 and TRBJ1-2, with D perhaps matching TRBD1 (5 bases). The germline V gene encodes CDR1 MGHRA and CDR2 YSYEKL. V was trimmed by 4 bases and J by 2 bases, leaving 17 bases between them. This CDR3 is built from 16 residues. This CDR3 reads CASSRKGLNDNYGYTF. The CDR3 nucleotides read TGCGCCAGCAGCCGGAAGGGACTAAACGACAACTATGGCTACACCTTC.

This clonotype was picked up many times. The chain recombines TRBV7-9 with TRBJ2-2, with TRBD1 matching 7 bases. This CDR3 has 14 residues. After removal of 9 bases from V and 2 bases from J, the junction contained 6 bases not matched to a gene. Germline V gene data show CDR1 as SEHNR and CDR2 as FQNEAQ (reference sequence). The CDR3: CASRTGINTGELFF. CDR3 nucleotide sequence: TGTGCCAGTCGGACAGGCATCAACACCGGGGAGCTGTTTTTT.

By proportion, this clonotype is medium-sized. The chain recombines TRBV30 with TRBJ2-7, with 12 bases identical to TRBD2. Germline V CDR1 and CDR2: GTSNPN, SVGIG (reference sequence). J gave up 5 bases and V 8 bases, and 7 bases lay outside the gene matches. This CDR3 has 13 residues. CDR3 protein: CAGTSGGTHEQYF. The CDR3 region has the DNA TGTGCCGGCACTAGCGGGGGGACTCACGAGCAGTACTTC.

This clonotype is termed medium-sized (0.01 to 0.1%). The V gene is TRBV27, the J gene TRBJ1-5, with a weak D call TRBD1 (6 bases). This CDR3 region has 14 residues. Germline V lookup: CDR1 MNHEY, CDR2 SMNVEV (reference sequence). The V end was cut by 5 bases, the J end by 6 bases, with 14 bases between. For the CDR3, the DNA is TGTGCCAGCAGTGACCGGGACACAAGTCAGCCCCAGCATTTT. Residues: CASSDRDTSQPQHF.

This clonotype has a handful of counts. The chain is built from TRBV25-1 and TRBJ2-2, with 12 bases lining up with TRBD1. CDR1 is MGHDK and CDR2 is SYGVNS in the germline V gene. This CDR3 is built from 16 residues. With 5 bases clipped from V and 4 bases from J, the junction kept 5 bases outside the gene matches. CDR3 loop: CASSLGTGGITGELFF. The CDR3 DNA reads as TGTGCCAGCAGTTTAGGGACAGGGGGCATCACCGGGGAGCTGTTTTTT.

This clonotype was detected many times. The rearrangement uses TRBV10-1 and TRBJ1-1, with unresolved D. Trimming shortened V by 6 bases and J by 6 bases, and 11 bases separated the two germline ends. Germline CDR1 reads WNHNN; CDR2 reads SYGVQD (reference sequence). CDR3 size: 12 residues. CDR3: CASRGQAAEAFF. CDR3 sequence (DNA): TGCGCCAGCAGGGGCCAGGCCGCTGAAGCTTTCTTT.

A note on this clonotype: At one end the junction does not follow the germline gene, possibly because of a read error. CDR3 region: CSARLAVHPLTDTQYF. The CDR3 bases are TGCAGTGCTAGGCTAGCGGTCCATCCCCTCACAGATACGCAATATTTT. The rearrangement joins TRBV20-1 to TRBJ2-3, with TRBD2 identical over 7 bases. CDR3 length: 16 amino acids. Germline V lookup: CDR1 DFQATT, CDR2 SNEGSKA (reference sequence).